This TCR beta chain appears in the sequencing data of a study of breast tumors, draining lymph nodes, adjacent tissues. Using its own MiXCR run on the multiplex PCR reads, TCRdb lists one record per CDR3 protein. In the table there are about 180,000 distinct CDR3 sequences, around a third of which are singletons. Breast cancer patients provided tissue from their axillary draining lymph nodes. This CDR3 is 14 amino acids long. Deletions cut 9 bases from V and 3 bases from J, with 17 bases between. The germline CDR1 and CDR2 sequences are LNHDA and SQIVND (reference sequence). Sequenced input: axillary lymph node tissue. This receptor was taken from a female donor with breast cancer. Some clones in this sample may be carry-over from other donors' samples. The chain carries TRBV19 and TRBJ1-1; TRBD1 is a possible D gene (6 bases). As DNA, the CDR3 is TGTGCCAGCCTTAACAGGGACATGGACACTGAAGCTTTCTTT. This translates into CASLNRDMDTEAFF.